This T cell receptor (beta chain) came from a study of T cell responses to AZD1222 COVID-19 vaccine. The count of this clone is one. Its cognate antigen is unknown. Produced via immunoSEQ multiplex PCR; TCRdb's table is partial and in-frame only. There are some 200,000 clones in the sample; around 94% occur only once, and around 1.7% lies in the top ten. Broader study findings: A mostly white British donor set with more females was recruited, and clonal diversity was possibly underestimated. No repertoire was sampled before or during the peak T cell response, only after it. Vaccination with two AZD1222 doses was followed by a rise in Spike-specific TCR breadth and depth.

The V and J ends lost 3 bases and 2 bases, in that order; junction bases with no gene match: 4. The germline gives CDR1 SGHTA, CDR2 FQGNSA. This CDR3 region has 15 residues. The V and J genes are TRBV7-2 and TRBJ2-7; 10 bases line up with TRBD1. This TCR derives from an adult who received the MenACWY meningococcal vaccine as a control. Sequencing was performed on peripheral blood, taken 28 days after the second dose of the MenACWY control vaccine. Here the CDR3 DNA reads TGTGCCAGCAGCTTGACAGGGGGCTCGACCTACGAGCAGTACTTC. This encodes CASSLTGGSTYEQYF.